The 7 T cell receptor beta chains given below trace back to one sample, sequenced in a study of T cells after yellow fever vaccination (dated 2019 in TCRdb). In light of the paper, this sample's treatment or condition label describes: live attenuated yellow fever vaccine strain. The library relied on 5' RACE. Sequencing was performed on an Illumina NovaSeq 6000. The public sequencing data were trimmed at Q25 with fastp and processed into clonotypes with MiXCR by TCRdb, which kept only in-frame beta chains. Here each entry gathers all rows of one CDR3 protein and keeps the most common genes and DNA. For this sample the table gives some 340,000 distinct CDR3 sequences, of which roughly 4% were detected only once. Of the sample, around 24% falls within the top ten clones. Source: PBMCs, taken 5 days after the yellow fever booster vaccination. These receptors were obtained from a man younger than 35 who received the YFV17D yellow fever vaccine.

This sequence joins TRBV5-1 and TRBJ1-1, with no clear D. The germline gives CDR1 SGHRS, CDR2 YFSETQ. V was clipped by 10 bases and J by 0 bases, with 13 bases between them. This CDR3 contains 13 residues. DNA of the CDR3: TGCGCCGGGAAAGCCTCTTTGAACACTGAAGCTTTCTTT. Residues: CAGKASLNTEAFF.

This clonotype has a count of ten or more. The rearrangement links TRBV14 to TRBJ1-6; D is unclear. CDR3 size: 18 residues. Between the trimmed V and J ends, which lost 0 bases and 0 bases, there was a span of 12 bases. The germline gives CDR1 SGHDN, CDR2 FVKESK. CDR3 amino acids: CASSQDRVASSYNSPLHF. The CDR3 nucleotides read TGTGCCAGCAGCCAAGATCGAGTTGCGAGCTCCTATAATTCACCCCTCCACTTT.

The rearrangement uses TRBV25-1 and TRBJ2-7; either TRBD1 or TRBD2 may supply D (6 bases each). CDR1 is MGHDK and CDR2 is SYGVNS in the germline V gene. Trimming took 10 bases from V and 5 from J, leaving 12 bases between them. CDR3 length: 11 amino acids. CDR3 loop: CATTGAHEQYF. In DNA form, the CDR3 reads TGTGCCACCACGGGGGCCCACGAGCAGTACTTC.

This clonotype was picked up a small number of times. This chain uses TRBV10-3 with TRBJ2-3; D gene unclear. The CDR3 is made up of 13 amino acids. Germline values: CDR1 ENHRY, CDR2 SYGVKD. The V gene lost 2 bases and the J gene lost 5 bases, with 8 bases spanning the gap. CDR3 region: CAISEMARDTQYF. The CDR3, as DNA: TGTGCCATCAGTGAGATGGCTCGAGATACGCAGTATTTT.

This clonotype was detected many times. The J gene is TRBJ2-1, the V gene TRBV10-3, with D unclear. The CDR3 runs 13 residues. The germline CDR1 and CDR2 sequences are ENHRY and SYGVKD. Trimming cost V 4 bases and J 5 bases, with 9 bases left between them. The CDR3 is CAISGLLDNEQFF. The CDR3 DNA follows: TGTGCCATCAGTGGACTCCTAGACAATGAGCAGTTCTTC.

This clonotype was detected ten times or more. The chain uses TRBV20-1 and TRBJ2-3; possibly TRBD1 or TRBD2 for D (5 bases each). The CDR3 runs 13 residues. V lost 3 bases and J lost 6, with 13 bases in between. CDR1 is DFQATT and CDR2 is SNEGSKA in the germline V gene (reference sequence). For the CDR3, the DNA is TGCAGTGCTAGTGAGGGACCTGCGGATACGCAGTATTTT. It translates to CSASEGPADTQYF.

This clonotype came up a few times. The V and J genes are TRBV5-1 and TRBJ2-2; D perhaps matches TRBD2 (6 bases). CDR1 and CDR2 (germline): SGHRS, YFSETQ. V was trimmed by 1 base and J by 3 bases, leaving 10 bases between them. This CDR3 is built from 15 residues. CDR3 nucleotides: TGCGCCAGCAGCTTGTGGGGGGACCACACCGGGGAGCTGTTTTTT. It is translated as CASSLWGDHTGELFF.